A single sample is the source of the 4 T cell receptor beta chains below, sequenced in a study of cytomegalovirus exposure and HLA in healthy donors. PCR was performed using 60 Vbeta and 13 Jbeta primers. Clones were sequenced by immunoSEQ multiplex PCR, and TCRdb holds only the in-frame ones, with some missing. The sample holds about 300,000 clones; just over 85% are singletons and the top ten take 3.5% to 4%. The sample consisted of PBMCs. The receptors derive from a man in his forties in good health and CMV-seropositive.

The J gene is TRBJ2-3, the V gene TRBV9, with 8 nucleotides matching TRBD1. The length of the CDR3 is 15 residues. V shed 0 bases and J 1 base; nucleotides not matched to a gene: 1. Looked up from germline, CDR1 is SGDLS and CDR2 is YYNGEE. The CDR3 coding sequence is TGTGCCAGCAGCGTAGAGGGACAGGGCACAGATACGCAGTATTTT. Protein product: CASSVEGQGTDTQYF.

The V call is TRBV28, the J call TRBJ1-1; 10 bases agree with TRBD1. This CDR3 is 14 amino acids long. The V segment lost 6 bases and the J segment 6 bases; nucleotides outside the gene matches: 7. The germline V gene has CDR1 MDHEN and CDR2 SYDVKM. The CDR3 sequence is CASRSGTGVAEAFF. The DNA for the CDR3 is TGTGCCAGCAGATCCGGGACAGGGGTCGCTGAAGCTTTCTTT.

In nucleotides, the CDR3 is TGTGCCAGTAGTATATACGGAAGGGGATCTCCGAACACTGAAGCTTTCTTT. Translation gives CASSIYGRGSPNTEAFF. The chain employs TRBV19 and TRBJ1-1; possible D gene TRBD1, 5 bases. Germline values: CDR1 LNHDA, CDR2 SQIVND (reference sequence). This CDR3 has 17 amino acids. Trimming cost V 2 bases and J 1 base, with 17 bases left between them.

This clone was detected once. The chain employs TRBV27 and TRBJ2-2, with 7 nucleotides matching TRBD2. The germline V gene encodes CDR1 MNHEY and CDR2 SMNVEV (reference sequence). J lost 5 bases, V lost 6 bases, and 6 bases had no gene match. The CDR3 runs to 14 residues. The CDR3 nucleotides read TGTGCCAGCAGGGGAGGGCCCGGGACCGGGGAGCTGTTTTTT. Translation: CASRGGPGTGELFF.